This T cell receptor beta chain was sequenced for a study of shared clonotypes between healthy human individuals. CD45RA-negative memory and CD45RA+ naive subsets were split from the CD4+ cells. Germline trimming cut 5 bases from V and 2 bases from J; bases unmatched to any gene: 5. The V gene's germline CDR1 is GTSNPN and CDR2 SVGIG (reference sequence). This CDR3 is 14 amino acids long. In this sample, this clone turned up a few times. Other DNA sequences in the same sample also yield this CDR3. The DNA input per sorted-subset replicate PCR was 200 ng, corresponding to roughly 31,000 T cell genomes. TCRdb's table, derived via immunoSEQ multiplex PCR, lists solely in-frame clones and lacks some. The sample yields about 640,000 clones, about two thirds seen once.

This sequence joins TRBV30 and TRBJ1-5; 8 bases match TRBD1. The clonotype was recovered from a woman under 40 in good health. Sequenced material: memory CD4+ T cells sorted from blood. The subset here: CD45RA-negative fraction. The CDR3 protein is CAWGQGGGNQPQHF. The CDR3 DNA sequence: TGTGCCTGGGGACAGGGTGGCGGCAATCAGCCCCAGCATTTT.